These 10 T cell receptor beta chains were all obtained from the same sample, sequenced in a study of cytomegalovirus exposure and HLA in healthy donors. Primers: 60 Vbeta forward and 13 Jbeta reverse. The assay was immunoSEQ multiplex PCR, and TCRdb's table has in-frame clones only and misses some. This table holds around 150,000 clones, approximately 71% found once. The sequenced sample consisted of PBMCs. Every receptor here comes from a woman under 30 in good health and CMV-seropositive.

The chain carries TRBV7-2 and TRBJ2-1, with 8 bases identical to TRBD2. This CDR3 comprises 17 residues. The V gene end was trimmed by 1 base and the J gene end by 6 bases; junction bases not matched to a gene: 11. CDR1 and CDR2 from the germline V gene are SGHTA and FQGNSA. CDR3 in amino acids: CASSLGGLGWTRNEQFF. In DNA, the CDR3 is TGTGCCAGCAGCTTAGGGGGACTAGGTTGGACCCGCAATGAGCAGTTCTTC.

This clone has just one count. The V and J genes are TRBV19 and TRBJ2-3; 15 bases map to TRBD2. The J segment lost 6 bases and the V segment lost 4 bases, leaving 2 bases of the junction unmatched. There are 15 residues in the CDR3. Germline CDR1 is LNHDA and CDR2 is SQIVND (reference sequence). This CDR3 reads CASSKGLAGGDTQYF. DNA of the CDR3: TGTGCCAGTAGTAAGGGACTAGCGGGAGGTGATACGCAGTATTTT.

The V gene is TRBV28, the J gene TRBJ1-4; 8 positions agree with TRBD1. The CDR3 is 15 residues long. The V segment lost 6 bases and the J segment 8 bases; nucleotides outside the gene matches: 11. Germline CDR1 reads MDHEN; CDR2 reads SYDVKM. CDR3 loop: CASRKDRAGEEKLFF. The CDR3, as DNA: TGTGCCAGCAGAAAGGACAGGGCAGGGGAGGAAAAACTGTTTTTT. The full variable domain, its missing parts supplied by reference TRBV28 and TRBJ1-4, is DVKVTQSSRYLVKRTGEKVFLECVQDMDHENMFWYRQDPGLGLRLIYFSYDVKMKEKGDIPEGYSVSREKKERFSLILESASTNQTSMYLCASRKDRAGEEKLFFGSGTQLSVL.

The CDR3 protein is CASSDSGLADYEQYF. CDR3 sequence (DNA): TGCGCCAGCAGCGATTCGGGACTAGCGGACTACGAGCAGTACTTC. V is TRBV5-1 and J is TRBJ2-7; TRBD2 matches 11 bases. The trim removed 4 bases at V and 3 bases at J, leaving 6 bases unmatched. Germline loops: CDR1 SGHRS, CDR2 YFSETQ. This CDR3 contains 15 residues.

The CDR3 region has the DNA TGTGCCAGCAGTGAAAGGCGGACTAGCTCGGATGAGCAGTACTTC. Protein: CASSERRTSSDEQYF. The chain is built from TRBV2 and TRBJ2-7, with TRBD2 matching over 8 bases. CDR1 is SNHLY, CDR2 FYNNEI, per germline. The CDR3 consists of 15 residues. Losses at the gene ends were 2 bases for V and 7 bases for J; bases not matched to a gene: 10.

This clone was seen more than once but under ten times. The chain is built from TRBV6-5 and TRBJ1-2, with 7 bases identical to TRBD1. The CDR3 has 15 amino acids. V trimming: 4 bases; J trimming: 2 bases; junction bases outside the gene matches: 7. Germline-derived CDR1 and CDR2 are MNHEY and SVGAGI. The CDR3 loop reads CASSSTGIRNYGYTF. The CDR3 bases are TGTGCCAGCAGTTCGACAGGGATAAGAAACTATGGCTACACCTTC.

With respect to this clone: No conserved phenylalanine or tryptophan ends this CDR3, so it is likely a read error. The DNA is omitted, as the CDR3 cannot be located on it reliably, and the CDR3 follows TCRdb's listing. The chain is built from TRBV28 and TRBJ2-7; TRBD2, the D gene given by the table, was not confirmed from the DNA. Looked up from germline, CDR1 is MDHEN and CDR2 is SYDVKM. The CDR3 length is 13 residues, termini included. The CDR3 loop reads CASSSGLAALQEI.

The table lists this clone with a few counts. The gene calls are TRBV6-5 and TRBJ2-3; 7 bases line up with TRBD1. Trimming removed 5 bases from V and 2 bases from J; junction bases left unmatched: 4. CDR3 length equals 14 residues. Germline V lookup: CDR1 MNHEY, CDR2 SVGAGI. CDR3 DNA sequence: TGTGCCAGCAGTCGGGACAGAGTCACAGATACGCAGTATTTT. As protein: CASSRDRVTDTQYF.

The chain employs TRBV15 and TRBJ2-6, with D maybe TRBD1 (6 bases). V lost 9 bases and J 0 bases, leaving 15 bases between the germline ends. The CDR3 contains 16 residues. Germline assignment: CDR1 LNHNV and CDR2 YYDKDF (reference sequence). This chain's CDR3 is CATRNRERSGANVLTF. CDR3 in DNA: TGTGCCACAAGGAACAGGGAGCGCTCTGGGGCCAACGTCCTGACTTTC.

This chain uses TRBV15 with TRBJ2-3; the match to TRBD2 covers 8 bases. After removal of 5 bases from V and 5 bases from J, the junction contained 12 bases not matched to a gene. The CDR3 loop spans 16 amino acids. The germline gives CDR1 LNHNV, CDR2 YYDKDF (reference sequence). This CDR3 reads CATSPRGAGVKDTQYF. In DNA form, the CDR3 reads TGTGCCACCAGCCCAAGGGGAGCGGGAGTGAAAGATACGCAGTATTTT.